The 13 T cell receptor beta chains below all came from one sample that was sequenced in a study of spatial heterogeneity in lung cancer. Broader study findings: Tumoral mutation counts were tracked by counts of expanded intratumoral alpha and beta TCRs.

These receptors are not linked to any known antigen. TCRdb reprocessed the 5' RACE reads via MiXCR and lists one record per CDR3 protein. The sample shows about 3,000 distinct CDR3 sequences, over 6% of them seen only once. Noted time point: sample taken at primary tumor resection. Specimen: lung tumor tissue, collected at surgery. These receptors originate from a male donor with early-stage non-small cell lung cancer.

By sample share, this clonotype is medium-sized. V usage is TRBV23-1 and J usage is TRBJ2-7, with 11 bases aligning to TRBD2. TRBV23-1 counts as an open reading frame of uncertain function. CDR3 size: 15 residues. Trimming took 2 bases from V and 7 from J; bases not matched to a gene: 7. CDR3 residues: CASSQPGLAVNEQYF. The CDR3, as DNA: TGCGCCAGCAGTCAACCGGGACTAGCGGTTAATGAGCAGTACTTC.

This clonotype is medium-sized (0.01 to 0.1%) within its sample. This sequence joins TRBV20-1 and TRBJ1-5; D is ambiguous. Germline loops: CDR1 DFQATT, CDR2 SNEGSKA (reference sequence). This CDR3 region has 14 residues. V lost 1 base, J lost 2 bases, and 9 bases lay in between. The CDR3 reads CSARVGGGNQPQHF. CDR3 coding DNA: TGCAGTGCTAGAGTCGGAGGAGGCAATCAGCCCCAGCATTTT.

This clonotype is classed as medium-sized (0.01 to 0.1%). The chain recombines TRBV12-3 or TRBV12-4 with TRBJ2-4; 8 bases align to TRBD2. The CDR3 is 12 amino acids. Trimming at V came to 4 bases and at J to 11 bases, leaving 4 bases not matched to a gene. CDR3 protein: CASSSGRAVQYF. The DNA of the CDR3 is TGTGCCAGCAGTTCCGGGAGGGCTGTTCAGTACTTC.

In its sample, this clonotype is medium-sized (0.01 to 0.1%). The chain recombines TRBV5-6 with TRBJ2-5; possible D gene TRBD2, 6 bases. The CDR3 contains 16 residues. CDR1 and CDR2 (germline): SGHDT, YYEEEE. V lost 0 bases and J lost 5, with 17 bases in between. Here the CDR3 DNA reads TGTGCCAGCAGCTTGGAAGGGACTCCCAAAGGCGAGACCCAGTACTTC. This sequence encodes CASSLEGTPKGETQYF.

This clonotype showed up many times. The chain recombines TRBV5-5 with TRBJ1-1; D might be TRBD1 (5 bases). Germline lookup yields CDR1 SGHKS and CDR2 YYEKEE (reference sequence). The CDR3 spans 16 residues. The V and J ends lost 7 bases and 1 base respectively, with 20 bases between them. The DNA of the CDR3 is TGTGCCAGCTCACCACCCGGCGGTGACAGGAACACTGAAGCTTTCTTT. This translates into CASSPPGGDRNTEAFF.

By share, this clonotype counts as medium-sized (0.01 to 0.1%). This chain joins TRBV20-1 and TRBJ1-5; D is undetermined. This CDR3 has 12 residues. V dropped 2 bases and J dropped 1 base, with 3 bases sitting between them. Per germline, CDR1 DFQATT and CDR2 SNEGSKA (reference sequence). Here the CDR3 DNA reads TGCAGTGCTAGACAGAGCAATCAGCCCCAGCATTTT. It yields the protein CSARQSNQPQHF.

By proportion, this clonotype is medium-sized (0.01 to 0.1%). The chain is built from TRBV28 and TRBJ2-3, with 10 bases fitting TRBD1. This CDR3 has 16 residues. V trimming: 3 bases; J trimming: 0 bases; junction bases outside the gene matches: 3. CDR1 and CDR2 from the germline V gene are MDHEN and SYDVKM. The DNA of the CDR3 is TGTGCCAGCAGTTTGACAGGGGGCGCGAGCACAGATACGCAGTATTTT. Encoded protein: CASSLTGGASTDTQYF. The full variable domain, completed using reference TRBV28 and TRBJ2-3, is DVKVTQSSRYLVKRTGEKVFLECVQDMDHENMFWYRQDPGLGLRLIYFSYDVKMKEKGDIPEGYSVSREKKERFSLILESASTNQTSMYLCASSLTGGASTDTQYFGPGTRLTVL.

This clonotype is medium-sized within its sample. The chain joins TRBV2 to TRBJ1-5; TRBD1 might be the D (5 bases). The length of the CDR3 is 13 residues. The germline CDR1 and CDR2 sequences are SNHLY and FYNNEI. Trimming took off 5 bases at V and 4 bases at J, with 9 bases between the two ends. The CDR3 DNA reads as TGTGCCAGCAGTCTGACAGTAAATCAGCCCCAGCATTTT. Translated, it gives CASSLTVNQPQHF.

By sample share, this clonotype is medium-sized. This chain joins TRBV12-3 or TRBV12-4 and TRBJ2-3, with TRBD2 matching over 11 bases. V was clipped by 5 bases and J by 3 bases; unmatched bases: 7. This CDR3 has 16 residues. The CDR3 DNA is TGTGCCAGCAGTCCGGGGACTAGCGGTCTAACAGATACGCAGTATTTT. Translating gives CASSPGTSGLTDTQYF.

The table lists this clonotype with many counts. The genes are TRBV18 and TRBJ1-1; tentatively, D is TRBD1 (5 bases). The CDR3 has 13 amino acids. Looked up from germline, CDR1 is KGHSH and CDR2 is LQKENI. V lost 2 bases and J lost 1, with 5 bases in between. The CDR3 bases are TGTGCCAGCTCACCAGGACAGAACACTGAAGCTTTCTTT. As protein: CASSPGQNTEAFF.

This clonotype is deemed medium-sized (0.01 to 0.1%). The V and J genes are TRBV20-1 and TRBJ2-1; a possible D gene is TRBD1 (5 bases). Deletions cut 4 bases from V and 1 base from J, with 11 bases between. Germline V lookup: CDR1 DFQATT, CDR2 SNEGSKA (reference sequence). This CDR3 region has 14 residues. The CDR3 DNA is TGCAGTGCTAAGGACACGAGGTCCTACAATGAGCAGTTCTTC. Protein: CSAKDTRSYNEQFF.

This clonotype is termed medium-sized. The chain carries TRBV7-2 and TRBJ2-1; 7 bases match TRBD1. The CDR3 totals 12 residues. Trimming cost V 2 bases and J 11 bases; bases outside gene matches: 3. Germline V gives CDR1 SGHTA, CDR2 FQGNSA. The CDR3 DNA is TGTGCCAGCAGCTTAAGTAGGGGGCAGCAGTTCTTC. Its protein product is CASSLSRGQQFF.

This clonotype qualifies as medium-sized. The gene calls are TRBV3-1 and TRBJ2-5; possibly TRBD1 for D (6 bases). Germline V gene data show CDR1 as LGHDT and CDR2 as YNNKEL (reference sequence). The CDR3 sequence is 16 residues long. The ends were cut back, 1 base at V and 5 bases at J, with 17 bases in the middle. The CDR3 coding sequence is TGTGCCAGCAGCCAAGGACTCCAGGGGAATCGGGAGACCCAGTACTTC. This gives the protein CASSQGLQGNRETQYF.